The clone carrying this TCR beta chain was picked up a small number of times. As yet, its antigen is unknown. The CDR3 has 15 residues. The germline V gene has CDR1 MNHNY and CDR2 SVGAGI (reference sequence). V was pared by 5 bases and J by 6 bases, with 19 bases between. This sample was included in a study of blood T cells in healthy people across ages. Study observations and caveats: Greater diversity and more naive CD4+ cells were seen in long-lived donors than in aged donors.

Using a J-beta primer mix together with a sample-barcoded 5' primer, a second PCR was run for about 6 to 11 cycles. Sequencing recovered at least 2.5 million CDR3-containing paired-end reads from each sample. Each CDR3 protein is one row after TCRdb ran MiXCR on the 5' RACE reads. The table records roughly 570,000 distinct CDR3 sequences, 27% of them present only once. This TCR derives from a woman in her 70s in good health. The sequenced sample was blood. The chain carries TRBV6-6 and TRBJ1-1; D gene uncertain. This chain's CDR3 is CASSPQEGRVPEAFF. The CDR3 nucleotides are TGTGCCAGCAGTCCCCAGGAAGGGCGTGTCCCTGAAGCTTTCTTT.